This T cell receptor beta chain was found in a study of identical twins. A universal primer site arose from template switching, and cDNA bore unique molecular identifiers. In TCRdb, the 5' RACE reads were re-called with MiXCR into one record per CDR3 protein. The profile shows a few hundred thousand distinct CDR3 sequences, approximately 8.3% of them singletons. General observations from the study: The study found weaker excess twin sharing in beta out-of-frame sequences.

This clonotype was detected ten times or more. Its specificity is unknown. The donor group consisted entirely of healthy Caucasians. There are 17 residues in the CDR3. Trimming removed 5 bases from V and 3 bases from J; junction bases left unmatched: 15. The germline CDR1 and CDR2 sequences are MNHEY and SMNVEV (reference sequence). The same data also went into a second study, on yellow fever vaccine responses in identical twins. In that study: The authors reported partly convergent, partly personalized vaccine responses in identical twins.

The TCR comes from a woman younger than 35 in good health. Sequenced input: CD8+ T cells sorted from blood. This rearrangement joins TRBV27 to TRBJ2-7, with 8 bases lining up with TRBD2. The CDR3 sequence is CASSLGLSGVGGYEQYF. CDR3 DNA sequence: TGTGCCAGCAGTCTAGGACTTAGCGGGGTAGGTGGCTACGAGCAGTACTTC.